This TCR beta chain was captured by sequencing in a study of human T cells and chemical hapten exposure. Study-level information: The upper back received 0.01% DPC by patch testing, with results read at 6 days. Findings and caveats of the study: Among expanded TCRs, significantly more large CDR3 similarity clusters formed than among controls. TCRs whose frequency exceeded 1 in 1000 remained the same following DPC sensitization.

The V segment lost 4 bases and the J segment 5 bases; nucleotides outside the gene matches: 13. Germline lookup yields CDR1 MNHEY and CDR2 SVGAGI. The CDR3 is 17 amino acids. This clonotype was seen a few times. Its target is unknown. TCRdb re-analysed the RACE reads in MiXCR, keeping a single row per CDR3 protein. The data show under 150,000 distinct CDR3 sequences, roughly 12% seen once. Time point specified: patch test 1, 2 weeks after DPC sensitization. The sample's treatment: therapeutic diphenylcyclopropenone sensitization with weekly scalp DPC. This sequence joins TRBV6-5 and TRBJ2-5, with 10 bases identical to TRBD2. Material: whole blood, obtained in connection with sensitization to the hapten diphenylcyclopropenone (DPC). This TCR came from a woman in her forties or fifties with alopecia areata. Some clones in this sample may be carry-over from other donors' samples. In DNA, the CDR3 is TGTGCCAGCAGTTTAGACCCAGCGGGAGGGCGAGATGAGACCCAGTACTTC. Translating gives CASSLDPAGGRDETQYF.